Below are 15 T cell receptor beta chains sequenced from a single sample in a study of T cell responses to AZD1222 COVID-19 vaccine. Repertoires were generated with immunoSEQ multiplex PCR, while TCRdb's copy carries only in-frame clones and drops some. Counted here are around 99,000 clones, around 89% occurring once; the ten biggest clones make up about 7%. The sequencing here drew on peripheral blood, taken on day 0 of AZD1222 vaccination. The receptors stem from an adult in good health.

The V call is TRBV19, the J call TRBJ1-5; 7 nucleotides agree with TRBD1. The CDR3 contains 15 residues. The junction had 10 bases not matched to a gene; V was cut back by 1 base and J by 10 bases. Per the germline V gene, CDR1 is LNHDA and CDR2 is SQIVND (reference sequence). CDR3 sequence (DNA): TGTGCCAGTAGTATAGGACAGGGAGACGGTCGACCCCAGCATTTT. Protein: CASSIGQGDGRPQHF.

CDR3 bases: TGCAGCGTCGGGACTAGCGATAGCACCCACGAGCAGTACTTC. It specifies CSVGTSDSTHEQYF. The rearrangement joins TRBV29-1 to TRBJ2-7; 10 positions match TRBD2. Germline CDR1 reads SQVTM; CDR2 reads ANQGSEA. The length of the CDR3 is 14 residues. Unmatched junction bases numbered 10, after V lost 6 bases and J lost 5 bases.

The chain employs TRBV6-5 and TRBJ2-1, with 8 bases fitting TRBD2. The CDR3 consists of 15 residues. V lost 1 base and J lost 9; bases outside the gene matches: 8. Per germline, CDR1 MNHEY and CDR2 SVGAGI. CDR3 loop: CASSYLAGLPREQFF. In DNA form, the CDR3 reads TGTGCCAGCAGTTACTTAGCGGGACTCCCTCGTGAGCAGTTCTTC.

The chain combines TRBV5-6 with TRBJ2-7, with 9 nucleotides matching TRBD1. This CDR3 has 14 residues. After removal of 2 bases from V and 1 base from J, the junction contained 1 base not matched to a gene. Germline V gene data show CDR1 as SGHDT and CDR2 as YYEEEE. The CDR3 loop reads CASSFGTGSYEQYF. The DNA of the CDR3 is TGTGCCAGCAGCTTCGGGACAGGGTCCTACGAGCAGTACTTC.

J is TRBJ2-3 and V is TRBV7-2; 10 nucleotides match TRBD2. The V and J ends lost 6 bases and 2 bases, in that order; junction bases with no gene match: 2. The germline gives CDR1 SGHTA, CDR2 FQGNSA. The CDR3 has 14 amino acids. This chain's CDR3 is CASRLAGVTDTQYF. The CDR3 nucleotides are TGTGCCAGCAGGCTAGCGGGAGTCACAGATACGCAGTATTTT.

This clone was found a few times. The V and J genes are TRBV12-3 or TRBV12-4 and TRBJ2-1; maybe TRBD1 (6 bases). CDR3 size: 12 residues. V lost 7 bases and J lost 8, with 12 bases in between. CDR3 coding DNA: TGTGCCAGCACCCTAAAGGGGGATGAGCAGTTCTTC. Protein sequence: CASTLKGDEQFF.

The chain has TRBV7-2 and TRBJ2-1; 9 bases are shared with TRBD2. The CDR3 spans 15 residues. V was pared by 5 bases and J by 0 bases, with 2 bases of the junction left unmatched. Per the germline V gene, CDR1 is SGHTA and CDR2 is FQGNSA. The CDR3 region is CASSQTSGSYNEQFF. The CDR3 DNA reads TGTGCCAGCAGCCAGACTAGCGGCTCCTACAATGAGCAGTTCTTC.

The CDR3 coding sequence is TGTGCCAGCAGTCCTGGACAGGGGGCGTTTCATCAGCCCCAGCATTTT. It codes for CASSPGQGAFHQPQHF. V and J are TRBV28 and TRBJ1-5, with 11 bases lining up with TRBD1. Per germline, CDR1 MDHEN and CDR2 SYDVKM. V was clipped by 5 bases and J by 5 bases; unmatched bases: 8. The CDR3 extends over 16 amino acids.

The chain is built from TRBV28 and TRBJ1-5, with 9 bases identical to TRBD1. The CDR3 totals 16 residues. V lost 8 bases to trimming and J lost 3 bases; unmatched junction nucleotides: 11. In germline, CDR1 is MDHEN, CDR2 SYDVKM. The CDR3 bases are TGTGCCAGCGTGGGCGGGACAGGGCCCTTCAATCAGCCCCAGCATTTT. Translated: CASVGGTGPFNQPQHF.

The chain has TRBV19 and TRBJ1-4; D is undetermined. Trimming removed 3 bases from V and 11 bases from J, with 13 bases in between. Germline V gene data show CDR1 as LNHDA and CDR2 as SQIVND (reference sequence). The CDR3 length is 13 residues. CDR3 DNA sequence: TGTGCCAGTAGTATGTTAACGGGCTATAAACTGTTTTTT. It codes for CASSMLTGYKLFF.

The chain joins TRBV25-1 to TRBJ2-7; 10 bases are a match to TRBD1. Per germline, CDR1 MGHDK and CDR2 SYGVNS. Germline trimming cut 4 bases from V and 13 bases from J; bases unmatched to any gene: 10. This CDR3 has 13 amino acids. The CDR3 loop is CASSVALDRGVYF. DNA of the CDR3: TGTGCCAGCAGTGTAGCTTTGGACAGGGGGGTCTACTTC.

The chain links TRBV15 to TRBJ1-2; 8 nucleotides align to TRBD1. The CDR3 length is 13 residues. The V gene's germline CDR1 is LNHNV and CDR2 YYDKDF (reference sequence). V trimming: 3 bases; J trimming: 7 bases; junction bases outside the gene matches: 4. The CDR3 coding sequence is TGTGCCACCAGCAGCCGGACAGGGTCTGGCTACACCTTC. It encodes CATSSRTGSGYTF. Looking up the rest from reference TRBV15 and TRBJ1-2 gives the full variable domain: DAMVIQNPRYQVTQFGKPVTLSCSQTLNHNVMYWYQQKSSQAPKLLFHYYDKDFNNEADTPDNFQSRRPNTSFCFLDIRSPGLGDTAMYLCATSSRTGSGYTFGSGTRLTVV.

V is TRBV28 and J is TRBJ1-2, with D tentatively TRBD1 (6 bases). CDR1 and CDR2 from the germline V gene are MDHEN and SYDVKM. This CDR3 comprises 12 residues. The germline V and J ends were trimmed by 8 bases and 5 bases, with 12 bases remaining between them. In nucleotides, the CDR3 is TGTGCCAGCGGGGGCAGATCTTATGGCTACACCTTC. Translated: CASGGRSYGYTF.

The chain has TRBV7-6 and TRBJ2-1, with 12 nucleotides matching TRBD2. The germline CDR1 and CDR2 sequences are SGHVS and FNYEAQ. The CDR3 has 16 residues. With V trimmed by 5 bases and J by 8 bases, 10 bases remained unmatched. CDR3 sequence (DNA): TGTGCCAGCAGCCGACTAGCGGGAGCCTATGGCTATGAGCAGTTCTTC. Its translation: CASSRLAGAYGYEQFF.

CDR3 sequence: CASSDREGYEQYF. Written as DNA, the CDR3 is TGTGCCAGCAGCGACAGGGAGGGGTACGAGCAGTACTTC. V and J are TRBV7-2 and TRBJ2-7; D is perhaps TRBD1 or TRBD2 (7 bases each). CDR1 SGHTA and CDR2 FQGNSA come from the germline V gene. With 5 bases removed from V and 4 bases from J, the gap between germline ends came to 12 bases. The CDR3 extends over 13 amino acids.